A selection of T cell receptor beta chains follows, all from one sample in a study of blood T cells in healthy people across ages. TCRdb re-derived calls from the 5' RACE reads in MiXCR, one entry per CDR3 protein. The table lists about 780,000 distinct CDR3 sequences, more than 25% of them singletons. A further study also used this sample, focusing on T cells of mothers and their children.

The sample taken for sequencing was blood. All receptors come from a boy younger than 18 in good health. Each CDR3 is given with its conserved first and last residue. A D gene is named only where the DNA matches it firmly. Where a row states a size, it is once, few, many or the class of an expanded clone; other rows omit it.

TRBV12-3/TRBV12-4	NA	TRBJ2-1	NA	TGTGCCGGCACCATGGAGGGCTGGAATGAGCAGTTCTTT	CAGTMEGWNEQFF
TRBV2	NA	TRBJ2-4	NA	TGTGCCAGCAGTGAGGCAGGGGTCATTCAGTACTTC	CASSEAGVIQYF
TRBV28	NA	TRBJ2-3	NA	TGTGCCAGCAACTCGGACCCTCCTAGCACAGATACGCAGTATTTT	CASNSDPPSTDTQYF
TRBV30	few	TRBJ1-1	NA	TGTGCCTACAAGGGGCAGGGAAGTATAACTGAAGCTTTCTTT	CAYKGQGSITEAFF
TRBV12-3/TRBV12-4	few	TRBJ2-1	NA	TGTGCCAGCAGTTTACAGGGGACACGAAGAAGCAATGAGCAGTTCTTC	CASSLQGTRRSNEQFF
TRBV6-6	few	TRBJ2-7	NA	TGTGCCAGCAGTTTTAACCGGGAGCTAGATGACGAGCAGTACTTC	CASSFNRELDDEQYF
TRBV12-3/TRBV12-4	NA	TRBJ2-1	NA	TGTGCCAGCAATCTACACCGGGACGTCAATGAGCAGTTCTTC	CASNLHRDVNEQFF
TRBV6-4	NA	TRBJ2-1	NA	TGTGCCAGCAGTGACTCCGTCTGCCTCTCGACGTCCTACAATGAGCAGTTCTTC	CASSDSVCLSTSYNEQFF
TRBV27	NA	TRBJ1-2	NA	TGTGCCAGCAGCCCACGCTCGGATCTTAACTATGGCTACACCTTC	CASSPRSDLNYGYTF
TRBV20-1	few	TRBJ2-5	NA	TGCAGTGCTAACGGGGGCCTCCAAGAGACCCAGTACTTC	CSANGGLQETQYF
TRBV24-1	many	TRBJ2-1	NA	TGTGCCACCAGTGACCCCTACAATGAGCAGTTCTTC	CATSDPYNEQFF
TRBV15	few	TRBJ1-2	NA	TGTGCCACCTCGGGGATAAAGGGTGGAACCTTCTATGGCTACACCTTC	CATSGIKGGTFYGYTF
TRBV12-3/TRBV12-4	NA	TRBJ1-2	NA	TGTGCCAGCAGTTTTACCCCTAACTATGGCTACACCTTC	CASSFTPNYGYTF
TRBV15	few	TRBJ1-1	NA	TGTGCCACCAGCTGGGGAGGGAAGACTGAAGCTTTCTTT	CATSWGGKTEAFF
TRBV12-3/TRBV12-4	NA	TRBJ2-2	TRBD1	TGTGCCAGCAGTTGGACAGGGGGAACCACCGGGGAGCTGTTTTTT	CASSWTGGTTGELFF
TRBV24-1	many	TRBJ2-5	NA	TGTGCCACCAGTGACAGTCGGACAGAAGAGACCCAGTACTTC	CATSDSRTEETQYF
TRBV12-3/TRBV12-4	few	TRBJ2-5	TRBD2	TGTGCCAGCAGCCTGAACGGGCCGAGACTAGCCAAAGAGACCCAGTACTTC	CASSLNGPRLAKETQYF
TRBV13	NA	TRBJ1-6	NA	TGTGCCAGCAGCTTAAATGTGGGGTCACCCCTCCACTTT	CASSLNVGSPLHF
TRBV6-5	NA	TRBJ2-7	NA	TGTGCCAGTCACGACACTTCCTACGAGCAGTACTTC	CASHDTSYEQYF
TRBV12-3/TRBV12-4	NA	TRBJ2-5	TRBD2	TGTGCCAGCAGTTCCTTCACGGGGGGGCGGGGAGAGACCCAGTACTTC	CASSSFTGGRGETQYF
TRBV19	NA	TRBJ2-7	TRBD2	TGTGCCAGTAGTACGACTAGCGGGGGTACCTACGAGCAGTACTTC	CASSTTSGGTYEQYF
TRBV11-2	NA	TRBJ2-3	TRBD2	TGTGCCAGCCTTCGACTAGCGGGAGCTACCACAGATACGCAGTATTTT	CASLRLAGATTDTQYF
TRBV7-6	NA	TRBJ2-2	NA	TGTGCCAGCAGCTTAATAGGCGGGGAGCTGTTTTTT	CASSLIGGELFF
TRBV27	NA	TRBJ2-5	NA	TGTGCCAGCAGCCCCGGCCGCCAAGACACCCAGTACTTC	CASSPGRQDTQYF
TRBV20-1	NA	TRBJ2-5	TRBD2	TGCAGTGCACCCCTAGCGGGGGGCCGCCAAGAGACCCAGTACTTC	CSAPLAGGRQETQYF
TRBV7-9	NA	TRBJ2-1	TRBD2	TGTGCCAGCAGCAAAAGAGGACTAGCGGGCAGGAATGAGCAGTTCTTC	CASSKRGLAGRNEQFF
TRBV20-1	NA	TRBJ1-2	NA	TGCAGTGCTAGAGAGGCCTTGGGGGCCTCCTATGGCTACACCTTC	CSAREALGASYGYTF
TRBV28	NA	TRBJ2-5	NA	TGTGCCAGCAACCTAGGGGGTAACCAAGAGACCCAGTACTTC	CASNLGGNQETQYF
TRBV20-1	few	TRBJ2-7	NA	TGCGGTGCTAAGACAGTCTACGAGCAGTACTTC	CGAKTVYEQYF
TRBV11-2	NA	TRBJ2-2	NA	TGTGCCAGCAGCCCCAGGGTTTCCGGGGAGCTGTTTTTT	CASSPRVSGELFF
TRBV12-3/TRBV12-4	NA	TRBJ1-3	NA	TGTGCCAGCAGACCCGTCCGAAACACCATATATTTT	CASRPVRNTIYF
TRBV29-1	NA	TRBJ2-3	TRBD1	TGCAGCGTTGGGGGACAGGGTGTTAGCGGGTTCAGCACAGATACGCAGTATTTT	CSVGGQGVSGFSTDTQYF
TRBV4-1	few	TRBJ1-3	TRBD1	TGCGCCAGCAGCCAACCGGGACAGGGGGGAAACACCATATATTTT	CASSQPGQGGNTIYF
TRBV11-2	NA	TRBJ2-7	NA	TGTGCCAGCAGCTTAGAACAGTGGGCGAGGGAGCAGTACTTC	CASSLEQWAREQYF
TRBV12-3/TRBV12-4	once	TRBJ2-5	TRBD1	TGTGCCAGCGGTCCCGACAGGGTGGGGACCCAGTACTTC	CASGPDRVGTQYF
TRBV7-9	few	TRBJ2-1	TRBD1	TGTGCCAGCAGCTCCCCACAGGGACAGGGACCGTACTTC	CASSSPQGQGPYF
TRBV6-5	few	TRBJ2-1	TRBD2	TGTGCCAGCAGTCCATTAGCGGGGGGACCCAATGAGCAGCTCTTC	CASSPLAGGPNEQLF
TRBV12-5	few	TRBJ2-4	TRBD1	TGTGCTGGTGGGCCCACAGGGGGCTTAGCCAAAAACATTCAGTACTTC	CAGGPTGGLAKNIQYF
TRBV20-1	few	TRBJ2-7	TRBD2	TGCAGTGCTAGCGACTCCAGGACTAGCGGATACGAGCAGTACTTC	CSASDSRTSGYEQYF
TRBV6-5	NA	TRBJ1-4	NA	TGTGCCAGCAGTTACAGGGCGGCCGCAACTAATGAAAAACTGTTTTTT	CASSYRAAATNEKLFF
TRBV12-3/TRBV12-4	few	TRBJ2-2	NA	TGTGCCAGCACTCACAGACAGGACATCGGGGAGCTGTTTTTT	CASTHRQDIGELFF
TRBV6-5	NA	TRBJ1-2	NA	TGTGCCAGCAGTCGCGAATTCCAGGCTGGCTACACCTTC	CASSREFQAGYTF
TRBV4-3	NA	TRBJ2-6	TRBD1	TGCGCCAGCAGACAGGGGATCTCTGGGGCCAACGTCCTGACTTTC	CASRQGISGANVLTF
TRBV29-1	few	TRBJ2-3	NA	TGCAGCGTGAACGTGGTACGCACAGATACGCAGTATTTT	CSVNVVRTDTQYF
TRBV25-1	NA	TRBJ1-6	TRBD1	TGTGCCAGCAGTCTAGCCGGTAGGGGGCCATATAATTCACCCCTCCACTTT	CASSLAGRGPYNSPLHF
TRBV6-5	few	TRBJ2-7	NA	TGTGCCAGCAGTCCCTCCTCAATGTACGAGCAGTACTTC	CASSPSSMYEQYF
TRBV5-1	few	TRBJ2-7	TRBD1	TGCGCCAGCAGCAAGGAGCCCACCGGACAGGGCGGTTACGAGCAGTACTTC	CASSKEPTGQGGYEQYF
TRBV3-1	NA	TRBJ2-5	TRBD1	TGTGCCAGTAGCCAGCTGGGACAGGGCCAAGAGACCCAGTACTTC	CASSQLGQGQETQYF
TRBV5-1	NA	TRBJ1-4	NA	TGCGCCAGCAGCTTGGGAAGACCTGGCTCGGGGGAAAAACTGTTTTTT	CASSLGRPGSGEKLFF
TRBV7-2	few	TRBJ1-1	NA	TGTGCCAGCAGCTCAAGGGGAGGGGGCACTGAAGCTTTCTTT	CASSSRGGGTEAFF
TRBV2	NA	TRBJ2-1	NA	TGTGCCAGCAGTGATCATACCATTTCCAACAATGAGCAGTTCTTC	CASSDHTISNNEQFF
TRBV5-1	few	TRBJ1-4	NA	TGCGCCAGCAGCTTGGTTGAGGGGAGTGAAAAACTGTTTTTT	CASSLVEGSEKLFF
TRBV5-1	NA	TRBJ2-1	TRBD1	TGCGCCAGCAGCCCAAGGACAGGGGGCCATGAGCAGTTCTTC	CASSPRTGGHEQFF
TRBV25-1	NA	TRBJ2-7	NA	TGTGCCAGCAGTGAGTTCCCGGGGACCTACGAGCAGTACTTC	CASSEFPGTYEQYF
TRBV29-1	NA	TRBJ2-2	NA	TGCAGCGTTGTGGCAGGGGACACCGGGGAGCTGTTTTTT	CSVVAGDTGELFF
TRBV20-1	few	TRBJ2-7	NA	TGCAGTGTACGCCTTCTGGGTGCCTCCTACGAGCAGTACTTC	CSVRLLGASYEQYF
TRBV27	few	TRBJ2-1	NA	TGTGCCAGCAGGCTACTAGACAGGACCTACAATGAGCAGTTCTTC	CASRLLDRTYNEQFF
TRBV9	NA	TRBJ1-1	NA	TGTGCCAGCAGCGTATGGGGGGAAGGGGACACTGAAGCTTTCTTT	CASSVWGEGDTEAFF
TRBV20-1	once	TRBJ1-1	NA	TGCAGAGGAGACTCAAGAAGTCAGAACACTGAAGCTTTCTTT	CRGDSRSQNTEAFF